A single sample gave rise to the 28 T cell receptor beta chains below, sequenced in a study of Ad26.COV2.S vaccination and SARS-CoV-2 variants. The data were produced by immunoSEQ multiplex PCR, yet TCRdb's version contains in-frame clones alone and is incomplete. Among over 110,000 clones listed, 86% were seen once. The sample here was peripheral blood, taken after recovery from COVID-19. All receptors come from a human donor who had recovered from COVID-19.

The J gene is TRBJ2-5, the V gene TRBV7-9; D uncertain. Germline lookup yields CDR1 SEHNR and CDR2 FQNEAQ (reference sequence). This CDR3 is built from 14 residues. The V end was cut by 1 base, the J end by 3 bases, with 9 bases between. The CDR3 protein is CASSLGPAKETQYF. The CDR3, as DNA: TGTGCCAGCAGCTTAGGTCCCGCCAAAGAGACCCAGTACTTC.

The table lists this clone with a count of one. The chain has TRBV28 and TRBJ1-2; perhaps TRBD1 as D (6 bases). There are 15 residues in the CDR3. The germline CDR1 and CDR2 sequences are MDHEN and SYDVKM. Trimming pared 2 bases from V and 4 bases from J, leaving 14 bases between. The CDR3 region is CASSLGDQGIYGYTF. The CDR3 region has the DNA TGTGCCAGCAGTTTAGGTGACCAGGGGATCTATGGCTACACCTTC.

This chain links TRBV2 with TRBJ1-2, with 11 bases lining up with TRBD1. There are 18 residues in the CDR3. CDR1 is SNHLY and CDR2 is FYNNEI in the germline V gene. The ends lost 8 bases at V and 0 bases at J; junction bases unmatched: 14. For the CDR3, the DNA is TGTGCCAGCCTAGGCAGCTCGGGACAGGGGGGCTCTAACTATGGCTACACCTTC. Amino acids: CASLGSSGQGGSNYGYTF.

This clone was observed a handful of times. The rearrangement uses TRBV3-1 (or the pseudogene TRBV3-2) and TRBJ1-5; D not certain. Germline assignment: CDR1 LGHDT and CDR2 YNNKEL (reference sequence). The V and J ends lost 4 bases and 6 bases respectively, with 13 bases between them. The length of the CDR3 is 14 residues. DNA of the CDR3: TGTGCCAGCAGCCCGAGACCGAGCGGTCAGCCCCAGCATTTT. Translating gives CASSPRPSGQPQHF.

The chain recombines TRBV6-5 with TRBJ2-5; 7 bases are a match to TRBD1. V shed 0 bases and J 4 bases; nucleotides not matched to a gene: 5. From germline, CDR1 is MNHEY and CDR2 SVGAGI. The CDR3 has 15 residues. In DNA, the CDR3 is TGTGCCAGCAGTTACTCCCGGGACAGAAGAGAGACCCAGTACTTC. Protein: CASSYSRDRRETQYF.

The genes are TRBV24-1 and TRBJ2-1; D is unresolved. The CDR3 runs to 13 residues. V dropped 1 base and J dropped 8 bases, with 8 bases sitting between them. The germline V gene has CDR1 KGHDR and CDR2 SFDVKD. In DNA form, the CDR3 reads TGTGCCACCAGTGATTTAACTGACGATGAGCAGTTCTTC. Residues: CATSDLTDDEQFF.

The chain has TRBV14 and TRBJ1-6, with 7 bases aligning to TRBD1. The trim removed 4 bases at V and 6 bases at J, leaving 0 bases unmatched. In germline, CDR1 is SGHDN, CDR2 FVKESK. This CDR3 has 13 amino acids. CDR3 nucleotides: TGTGCCAGCAGCCGACAGGGTAATTCACCCCTCCACTTT. Its translation is CASSRQGNSPLHF.

The CDR3 bases are TGTGCCAGCAGCCCGGGGGGGACAGCTAACTATGGCTACACCTTC. This gives the protein CASSPGGTANYGYTF. The chain couples TRBV28 to TRBJ1-2; 7 nucleotides agree with TRBD1. Germline CDR1 MDHEN, CDR2 SYDVKM. V lost 6 bases, J lost 0 bases, and 7 bases stayed unmatched. The CDR3 is 15 residues long.

The table lists this clone with a few counts. The V and J genes are TRBV30 and TRBJ1-3; tentatively, D is TRBD1 (6 bases). V was cut by 8 bases and J by 4 bases, with 12 bases left in between. This CDR3 has 12 amino acids. Germline CDR1 reads GTSNPN; CDR2 reads SVGIG (reference sequence). The CDR3: CAQQGQGNTIYF. The CDR3 nucleotides read TGTGCCCAACAGGGACAAGGAAACACCATATATTTT.

The chain is built from TRBV2 and TRBJ1-1, with 8 nucleotides matching TRBD1. The trim removed 4 bases at V and 5 bases at J, leaving 9 bases unmatched. Germline V lookup: CDR1 SNHLY, CDR2 FYNNEI. CDR3 length equals 15 residues. CDR3 region: CASSARTGRGTEAFF. The CDR3 DNA sequence: TGTGCCAGCAGTGCCCGGACAGGGAGGGGGACTGAAGCTTTCTTT.

The rearrangement uses TRBV12-3 or TRBV12-4 and TRBJ2-7; D remains unclear. Trimming removed 5 bases from V and 11 bases from J, with 13 bases in between. The CDR3 has 11 amino acids. This CDR3 reads CASSLNQLEYF. CDR3 DNA: TGTGCCAGCAGTCTCAATCAGCTGGAGTACTTC.

V is TRBV6-5 and J is TRBJ2-1, with a possible D match to TRBD1 (5 bases). Trimming took off 2 bases at V and 0 bases at J, with 11 bases between the two ends. CDR1 is MNHEY and CDR2 is SVGAGI in the germline V gene. The CDR3 totals 16 residues. The CDR3 bases are TGTGCCAGCAGTTACAGGACACCGAGCTCCTACAATGAGCAGTTCTTC. It is translated as CASSYRTPSSYNEQFF.

This chain joins TRBV18 and TRBJ2-1; TRBD2 agrees at 14 bases. The trim removed 3 bases at V and 7 bases at J, leaving 8 bases unmatched. The CDR3 length is 17 residues. CDR1 and CDR2 from the germline V gene are KGHSH and LQKENI. CDR3 protein: CASSPPGLAGARNEQFF. CDR3 in DNA: TGTGCCAGCTCACCCCCGGGACTAGCGGGGGCCAGGAATGAGCAGTTCTTC. Combining the CDR3 with reference TRBV18 and TRBJ2-1 gives the whole variable domain NAGVMQNPRHLVRRRGQEARLRCSPMKGHSHVYWYRQLPEEGLKFMVYLQKENIIDESGMPKERFSAEFPKEGPSILRIQQVVRGDSAAYFCASSPPGLAGARNEQFFGPGTRLTVL.

This rearrangement joins TRBV7-9 to TRBJ2-1, with 8 bases lining up with TRBD2. The V segment lost 10 bases and the J segment 6 bases; nucleotides outside the gene matches: 17. Germline CDR1 is SEHNR and CDR2 is FQNEAQ (reference sequence). This CDR3 comprises 16 residues. Written as DNA, the CDR3 is TGTGCCACCCGAGGGGATAGCGGGGCCCGGGGCAATGAGCAGTTCTTC. Protein: CATRGDSGARGNEQFF.

The chain is built from TRBV6-6 and TRBJ1-2, with D possibly matching TRBD1 (6 bases). The V end was cut by 7 bases, the J end by 4 bases, with 13 bases between. The germline gives CDR1 MNHNY, CDR2 SVGAGI (reference sequence). CDR3 length: 13 residues. Here the CDR3 reads CASTTGALYGYTF. For the CDR3, the DNA is TGTGCCAGCACTACGGGGGCCCTCTATGGCTACACCTTC.

The chain recombines TRBV12-3 or TRBV12-4 with TRBJ1-4, with D hard to call. This CDR3 region has 12 residues. V lost 1 base to trimming and J lost 4 bases, with 1 base between them. The CDR3 loop is CASSLGNEKLFF. In nucleotides, the CDR3 is TGTGCCAGCAGTTTAGGTAATGAAAAACTGTTTTTT.

The chain carries TRBV29-1 and TRBJ1-4; no definite D call. The germline CDR1 and CDR2 sequences are SQVTM and ANQGSEA. The V and J ends lost 7 bases and 14 bases respectively, with 20 bases between them. CDR3 length equals 12 residues. CDR3 protein: CSAPDQQGRLFF. Written as DNA, the CDR3 is TGCAGCGCCCCGGACCAACAAGGAAGGCTGTTTTTT.

This clone was counted once. In the same sample, other DNA sequences code for this CDR3. CDR3 residues: CASSFLGTEAFF. The CDR3 DNA follows: TGTGCCAGCAGCTTTTTAGGTACTGAAGCTTTCTTT. The V and J genes are TRBV7-9 and TRBJ1-1; no definite D call. The CDR3 length is 12 residues. Trimming removed 3 bases at V and 5 bases at J, with 7 bases between. Germline V gives CDR1 SEHNR, CDR2 FQNEAQ (reference sequence).

The V gene is TRBV7-2, the J gene TRBJ1-6; D not resolved. Trimming removed 5 bases at V and 6 bases at J, with 11 bases between. The CDR3 totals 14 residues. Germline V gene data show CDR1 as SGHTA and CDR2 as FQGNSA. The CDR3 loop is CASSPDWVNSPLHF. The CDR3, as DNA: TGTGCCAGCAGCCCGGACTGGGTTAATTCACCCCTCCACTTT.

The DNA of the CDR3 is TGTGCCAGCAGTGCCGGGACCGCCGTTGGGCCCCAGCATTTT. Translated, it gives CASSAGTAVGPQHF. The V call is TRBV2, the J call TRBJ1-5, with a weak D call TRBD1 (5 bases). The length of the CDR3 is 14 residues. Deletions cut 4 bases from V and 9 bases from J, with 16 bases between. Germline V lookup: CDR1 SNHLY, CDR2 FYNNEI. The whole variable domain, filled in from reference TRBV2 and TRBJ1-5, reads EPEVTQTPSHQVTQMGQEVILRCVPISNHLYFYWYRQILGQKVEFLVSFYNNEISEKSEIFDDQFSVERPDGSNFTLKIRSTKLEDSAMYFCASSAGTAVGPQHFGDGTRLSIL.

This chain joins TRBV5-1 and TRBJ1-1; D remains unclear. CDR1 SGHRS and CDR2 YFSETQ come from the germline V gene. The V end was cut by 3 bases, the J end by 3 bases, with 15 bases between. The CDR3 sequence is 15 residues long. The CDR3 spells CASSSPGSRDTEAFF. The CDR3 region has the DNA TGCGCCAGCAGCTCCCCGGGCTCCCGGGACACTGAAGCTTTCTTT.

This clone is a singleton in its sample. The rearrangement joins TRBV6-5 to TRBJ1-2; D uncertain. Trimming left V 4 bases short and J 4 bases short, with 10 bases between. Germline V CDR1 and CDR2: MNHEY, SVGAGI. The length of the CDR3 is 13 residues. The CDR3 DNA is TGTGCCAGCAGTTCCGCCGCTACCTATGGCTACACCTTC. Encoded protein: CASSSAATYGYTF.

This clone was recorded at least ten times. The chain employs TRBV4-3 and TRBJ1-1; no firm D call. Trimming cost V 1 base and J 1 base, with 10 bases left between them. In germline, CDR1 is LGHNA, CDR2 YSLEER. The CDR3 extends over 15 amino acids. The CDR3 DNA reads as TGCGCCAGCAGCCAAGTTATGGGTGCGAACACTGAAGCTTTCTTT. This codes for CASSQVMGANTEAFF.

The chain joins TRBV12-5 to TRBJ1-1, with 7 positions matching TRBD1. Germline assignment: CDR1 LGHNT and CDR2 FRNRAP. The CDR3 is made up of 14 amino acids. Trimming took 7 bases from V and 4 from J; bases not matched to a gene: 9. CDR3 sequence reads: CASARQGRLTEAFF. DNA for the CDR3: TGTGCTAGTGCCCGACAGGGTCGGCTCACTGAAGCTTTCTTT.

V usage is TRBV5-4 and J usage is TRBJ1-2, with 7 bases matching TRBD1. The CDR3 has 12 residues. Trimming removed 6 bases from V and 8 bases from J; junction bases left unmatched: 7. CDR1 is SGHNT and CDR2 is YYREEE in the germline V gene (reference sequence). The CDR3 here is CASTLDREGYTF. CDR3 nucleotides: TGTGCCAGCACCCTCGACAGGGAAGGCTACACCTTC.

The CDR3 sequence: CASGLYGGAIGNEQFF. CDR3 nucleotides: TGTGCTAGTGGTTTGTACGGGGGGGCGATAGGCAATGAGCAGTTCTTC. The chain recombines TRBV12-5 with TRBJ2-1, with 8 bases identical to TRBD2. V shed 2 bases and J 6 bases; nucleotides not matched to a gene: 9. Germline CDR1 LGHNT, CDR2 FRNRAP. The CDR3 is 16 residues long.

This clone was seen only once. This chain connects TRBV19 to TRBJ1-1; D ambiguous. Germline values: CDR1 LNHDA, CDR2 SQIVND (reference sequence). Trimming removed 1 base at V and 8 bases at J, with 8 bases between. The CDR3 contains 12 residues. CDR3 in amino acids: CASSIGKTEAFF. The CDR3 DNA follows: TGTGCCAGTAGTATAGGTAAGACGGAAGCTTTCTTT.

The chain recombines TRBV5-1 with TRBJ2-3; D gene unclear. CDR1 SGHRS and CDR2 YFSETQ come from the germline V gene. The CDR3 covers 14 residues. Trimming left V 3 bases short and J 3 bases short, with 11 bases between. The chain's CDR3 is CASSSEAHTDTQYF. The CDR3 DNA reads TGCGCCAGCAGCTCGGAAGCACATACAGATACGCAGTATTTT.